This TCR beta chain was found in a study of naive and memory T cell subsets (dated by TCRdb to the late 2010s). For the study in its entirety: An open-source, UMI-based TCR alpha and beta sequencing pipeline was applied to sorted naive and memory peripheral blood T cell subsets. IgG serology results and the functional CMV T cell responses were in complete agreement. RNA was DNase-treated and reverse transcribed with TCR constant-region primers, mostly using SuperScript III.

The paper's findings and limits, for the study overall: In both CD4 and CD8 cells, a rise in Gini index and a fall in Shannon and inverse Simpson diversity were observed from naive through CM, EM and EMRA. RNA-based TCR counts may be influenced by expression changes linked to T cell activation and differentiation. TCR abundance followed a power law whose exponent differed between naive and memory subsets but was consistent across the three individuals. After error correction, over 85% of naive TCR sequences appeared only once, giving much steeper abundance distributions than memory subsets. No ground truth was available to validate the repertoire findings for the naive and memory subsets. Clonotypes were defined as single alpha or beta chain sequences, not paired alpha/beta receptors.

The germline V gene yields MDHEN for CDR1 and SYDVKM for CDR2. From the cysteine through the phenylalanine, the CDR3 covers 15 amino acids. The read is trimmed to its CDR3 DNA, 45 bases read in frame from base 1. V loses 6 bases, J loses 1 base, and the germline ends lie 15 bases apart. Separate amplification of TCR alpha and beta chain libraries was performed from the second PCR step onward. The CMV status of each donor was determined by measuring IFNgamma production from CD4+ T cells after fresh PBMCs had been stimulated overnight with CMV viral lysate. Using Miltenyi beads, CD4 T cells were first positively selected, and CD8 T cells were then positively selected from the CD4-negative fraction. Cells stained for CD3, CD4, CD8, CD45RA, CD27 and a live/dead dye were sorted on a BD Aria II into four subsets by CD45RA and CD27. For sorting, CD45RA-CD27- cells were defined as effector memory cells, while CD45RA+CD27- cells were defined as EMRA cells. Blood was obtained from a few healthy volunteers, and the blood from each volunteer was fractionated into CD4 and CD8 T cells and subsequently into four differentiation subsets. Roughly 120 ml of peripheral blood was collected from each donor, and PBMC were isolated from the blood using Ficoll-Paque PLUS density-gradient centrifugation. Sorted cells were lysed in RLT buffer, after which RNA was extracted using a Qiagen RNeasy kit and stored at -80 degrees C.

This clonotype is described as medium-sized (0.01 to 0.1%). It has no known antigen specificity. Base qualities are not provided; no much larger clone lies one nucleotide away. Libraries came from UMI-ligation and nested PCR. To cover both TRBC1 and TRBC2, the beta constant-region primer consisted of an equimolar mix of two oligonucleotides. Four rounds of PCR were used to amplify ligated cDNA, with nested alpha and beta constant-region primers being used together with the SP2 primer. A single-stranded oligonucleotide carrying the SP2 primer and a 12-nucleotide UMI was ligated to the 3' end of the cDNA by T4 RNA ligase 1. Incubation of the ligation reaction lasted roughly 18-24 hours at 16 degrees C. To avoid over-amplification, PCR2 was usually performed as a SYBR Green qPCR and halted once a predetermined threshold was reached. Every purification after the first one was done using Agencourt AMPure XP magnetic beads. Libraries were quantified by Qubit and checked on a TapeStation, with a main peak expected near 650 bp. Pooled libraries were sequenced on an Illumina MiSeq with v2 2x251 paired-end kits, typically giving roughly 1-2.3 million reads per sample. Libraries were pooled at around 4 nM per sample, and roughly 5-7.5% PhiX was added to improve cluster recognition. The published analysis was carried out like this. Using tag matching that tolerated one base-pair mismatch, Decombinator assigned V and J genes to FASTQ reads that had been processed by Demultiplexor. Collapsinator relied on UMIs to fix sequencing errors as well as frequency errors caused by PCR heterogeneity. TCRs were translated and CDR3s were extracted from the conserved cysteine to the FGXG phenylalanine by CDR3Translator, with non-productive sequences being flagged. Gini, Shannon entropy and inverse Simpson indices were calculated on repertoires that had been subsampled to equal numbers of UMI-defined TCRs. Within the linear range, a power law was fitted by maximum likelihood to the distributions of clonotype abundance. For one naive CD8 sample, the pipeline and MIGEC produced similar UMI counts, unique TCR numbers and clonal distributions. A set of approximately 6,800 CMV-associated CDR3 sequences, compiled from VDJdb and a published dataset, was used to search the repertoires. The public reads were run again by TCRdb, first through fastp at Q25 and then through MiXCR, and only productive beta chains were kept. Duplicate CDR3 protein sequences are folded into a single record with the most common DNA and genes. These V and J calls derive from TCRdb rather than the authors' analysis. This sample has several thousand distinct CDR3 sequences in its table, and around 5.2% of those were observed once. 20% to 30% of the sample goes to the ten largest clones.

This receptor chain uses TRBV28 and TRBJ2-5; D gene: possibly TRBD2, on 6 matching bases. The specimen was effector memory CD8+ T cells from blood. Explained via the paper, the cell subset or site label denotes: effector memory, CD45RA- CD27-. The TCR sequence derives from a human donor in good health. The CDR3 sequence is CASRGEDGFQETQYF. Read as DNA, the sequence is TGTGCCAGCAGAGGGGAGGACGGTTTCCAAGAGACCCAGTACTTC. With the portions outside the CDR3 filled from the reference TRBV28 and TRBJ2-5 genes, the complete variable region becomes DVKVTQSSRYLVKRTGEKVFLECVQDMDHENMFWYRQDPGLGLRLIYFSYDVKMKEKGDIPEGYSVSREKKERFSLILESASTNQTSMYLCASRGEDGFQETQYFGPGTRLLVL.